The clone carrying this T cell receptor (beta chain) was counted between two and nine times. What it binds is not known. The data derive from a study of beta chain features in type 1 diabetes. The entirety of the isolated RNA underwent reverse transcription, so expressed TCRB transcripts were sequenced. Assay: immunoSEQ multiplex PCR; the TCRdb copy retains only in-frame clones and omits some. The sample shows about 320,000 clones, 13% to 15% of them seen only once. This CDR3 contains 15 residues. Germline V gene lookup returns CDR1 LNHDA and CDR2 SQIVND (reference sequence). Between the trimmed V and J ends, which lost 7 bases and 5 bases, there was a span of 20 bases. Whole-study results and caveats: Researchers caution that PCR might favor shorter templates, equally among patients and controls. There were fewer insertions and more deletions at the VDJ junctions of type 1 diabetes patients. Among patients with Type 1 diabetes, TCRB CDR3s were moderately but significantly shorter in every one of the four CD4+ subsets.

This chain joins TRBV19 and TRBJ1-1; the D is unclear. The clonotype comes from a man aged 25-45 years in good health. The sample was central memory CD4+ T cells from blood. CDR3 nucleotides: TGTGCCAGTATTCCCGGGATCGCCCAAAGGACTGAAGCTTTCTTT. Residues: CASIPGIAQRTEAFF.